These 4 T cell receptor beta chains were all obtained from the same sample, sequenced in a study of neurological immune-mediated disorders. MiXCR, applied by TCRdb to the 5' RACE reads, yields one record per CDR3 protein. The sample shows over 65,000 distinct CDR3 sequences, roughly 9.5% of them seen only once. Sequenced material: PBMCs. The receptors were gathered from a man aged 50 to 60 in good health.

Ten or more counts support this clonotype. The rearrangement joins TRBV24-1 to TRBJ1-5; 8 nucleotides match TRBD1. The CDR3 contains 14 residues. The V gene end was trimmed by 5 bases and the J gene end by 5 bases; junction bases not matched to a gene: 4. Germline-derived CDR1 and CDR2 are KGHDR and SFDVKD. The CDR3: CATSGMDRDQPQHF. DNA for the CDR3: TGTGCCACCAGTGGCATGGACAGGGATCAGCCCCAGCATTTT.

This clonotype was seen many times. V gene TRBV29-1 combines with J gene TRBJ1-6; the D is unclear. V was pared by 7 bases and J by 7 bases, with 11 bases between. Germline V gene sequence: CDR1 SQVTM, CDR2 ANQGSEA. The CDR3 contains 12 residues. CDR3 coding DNA: TGCAGCGCACGGGTGGGGAATTCACCCCTCCACTTT. Protein: CSARVGNSPLHF.

J is TRBJ2-5 and V is TRBV5-5; TRBD2 might be the D (5 bases). The CDR3 is 15 residues long. Germline V gene sequence: CDR1 SGHKS, CDR2 YYEKEE (reference sequence). Trimming took off 0 bases at V and 5 bases at J, with 14 bases between the two ends. CDR3 nucleotide sequence: TGTGCCAGCAGCTTGGGGGCAAGCGGAGTCGAGACCCAGTACTTC. Protein product: CASSLGASGVETQYF.

This clonotype has ten or more counts. The genes are TRBV27 and TRBJ2-1; 8 nucleotides agree with TRBD2. The CDR3 is made up of 15 amino acids. The germline V gene encodes CDR1 MNHEY and CDR2 SMNVEV (reference sequence). V shed 5 bases and J 2 bases; nucleotides not matched to a gene: 5. CDR3 residues: CASSPQREPYNEQFF. CDR3 in DNA: TGTGCCAGCAGTCCACAGCGGGAGCCCTACAATGAGCAGTTCTTC.